These T cell receptor beta chains were read from a single sample in a study of cytomegalovirus exposure and HLA in healthy donors. The table came from immunoSEQ multiplex PCR; TCRdb's copy has only in-frame clones and leaves some out. The data hold about 90,000 clones, with roughly 80% observed a single time. Input material: PBMCs. These receptors came from a woman aged 40-49 years in good health and CMV-seropositive. The CDR3 runs from the conserved cysteine through the conserved F or W. The D gene is left open where the match is weak. Only part of the rows carry a size: once, few, many, or a class if the clone is expanded.

V gene	CDR3 length	D gene	J gene	clone size	CDR3 DNA	CDR3 protein
TRBV27	14	.	TRBJ1-1	few	TGTGCCAGCAGTTTATTTCGGGAGAGTTATGAAGCTTTCTTT	CASSLFRESYEAFF
TRBV6-5	15	TRBD2	TRBJ2-1	few	TGTGCCAGCAGTTACGTAGCGGGAGCTTTGGATGAGCAGTTCTTC	CASSYVAGALDEQFF
TRBV6-1	15	TRBD1	TRBJ1-5	.	TGTGCCAGCAGTGCTCGGACAGGGGGCGATCAGCCCCAGCATTTT	CASSARTGGDQPQHF
TRBV29-1	14	TRBD2	TRBJ2-7	.	TGCAGCGTTGAAAGAAGCGGGGGACCCTACGAGCAGTACTTC	CSVERSGGPYEQYF
TRBV7-2	14	.	TRBJ2-1	.	TGTGCCAGCAGCTACACTAGGTTGGGCAATGAGCAGTTCTTC	CASSYTRLGNEQFF
TRBV7-2	16	.	TRBJ1-5	.	TGTGCCAGCAGCCCCGATGGGGGAGGCAGCAATCAGCCCCAGCATTTT	CASSPDGGGSNQPQHF
TRBV18	15	TRBD1	TRBJ2-5	.	TGTGCCAGCTCACCTACAGGGGTATCACAAGAGACCCAGTACTTC	CASSPTGVSQETQYF
TRBV18	14	.	TRBJ2-7	.	TGTGCCAGCTCACCCCTTAGTTCAAGCTACGAGCAGTACTTC	CASSPLSSSYEQYF
TRBV5-3	20	TRBD2	TRBJ2-3	.	TGTGCCAGAAGTCGGTCCGCCTACCCGACTAGCGGGAGTATGGCAGATACGCAGTATTTT	CARSRSAYPTSGSMADTQYF
TRBV18	16	TRBD2	TRBJ2-3	.	TGTGCCAGCTCACCTAGGCTAGCGGGAGGAACAGATACGCAGTATTTT	CASSPRLAGGTDTQYF
TRBV11-2	14	TRBD1	TRBJ1-3	.	TGTGCCAGCAGCTTCACAGGGGCTGGAAACACCATATATTTT	CASSFTGAGNTIYF
TRBV7-3	17	TRBD2	TRBJ2-1	.	TGTGCCAGCAGCTTAATTGGGGCTAGCGGAACCTACAATGAGCAGTTCTTC	CASSLIGASGTYNEQFF
TRBV6-5	16	.	TRBJ2-7	once	TGTGCCAGCAGTTCCCCAGGGATCGGAGTGTCCTACGAGCAGTACTTC	CASSSPGIGVSYEQYF
TRBV10-3	13	.	TRBJ1-3	few	TGTGCCATCAGTGAGTCCGGGGGAAACACCATATATTTT	CAISESGGNTIYF
TRBV6-6	13	.	TRBJ1-2	.	TGTGCCAGCAGTTACGAGGGCAGCTATGGCTACACCTTC	CASSYEGSYGYTF
TRBV11-2	13	.	TRBJ1-5	few	TGTGCCAGCAGCTTAGATCGGGGTCAGCCCCAGCATTTT	CASSLDRGQPQHF
TRBV7-2	15	.	TRBJ1-4	.	TGTGCCAGCAGCTTAAGTCGAGGGACTAATGAAAAACTGTTTTTT	CASSLSRGTNEKLFF
TRBV7-9	16	TRBD2	TRBJ2-1	.	TGTTCCAGCAGCTTAGCGGCGGGAGCGAAGTACAATGAGCAGTTCTTC	CSSSLAAGAKYNEQFF
TRBV18	19	TRBD2	TRBJ2-3	.	TGTGCCAGCTCACCCCTGGGACTAGCGGGGGCCCCCGACGCAGATACGCAGTATTTT	CASSPLGLAGAPDADTQYF
TRBV6-6	13	.	TRBJ1-4	.	TGTGCCAGCAGTTCTCGGGTTAACGAAAAACTGTTTTTT	CASSSRVNEKLFF
TRBV5-1	15	TRBD2	TRBJ2-3	.	TGCGCCAGCAGCTTGTTGGGACTAGTCGAAGATACGCAGTATTTT	CASSLLGLVEDTQYF
TRBV7-9	16	.	TRBJ2-7	.	TGTTCCAGCAGCTTAGTGGGGGGGGCGGACTCCTACGAGCAGTACTTC	CSSSLVGGADSYEQYF
TRBV28	14	TRBD1	TRBJ1-2	.	TGTGCCAGCAGTTTTTGGACAGGGGGAGGTGGCTACACCTTC	CASSFWTGGGGYTF
TRBV4-3	20	TRBD2	TRBJ2-2	.	TGCGCCAGCAGCCCCAGGGAGGGGGCTAGCGGGACCCTCGACGCCGGGGAGCTGTTTTTT	CASSPREGASGTLDAGELFF
TRBV7-8	16	TRBD1	TRBJ2-7	.	TGTGCCAGCAGCTCAACGGACAGGGACAATTTCTACGAGCAGTACTTC	CASSSTDRDNFYEQYF
TRBV14	15	.	TRBJ1-1	.	TGTGCCAGCAGCCAAGGCCCAGGGAGGAGCGTGGAAGCTTTCTTT	CASSQGPGRSVEAFF
TRBV7-9	11	.	TRBJ2-7	.	TGTTCCAGCGACAGCTCCTACGAGCAGTACTTC	CSSDSSYEQYF
TRBV6-6	11	.	TRBJ2-1	.	TGTGCCAGCAGATTTCCGGGGGAGCAGTTCTTC	CASRFPGEQFF
TRBV4-1	16	TRBD1	TRBJ1-4	.	TGCGCCAGCAGCCAAGTATTCTCACAGGGGTTAGAAAAACTGTTTTTT	CASSQVFSQGLEKLFF
TRBV18	15	.	TRBJ2-5	.	TGTGCCAGCCTTGCCTTAGTCGATTCACAAGAGACCCAGTACTTC	CASLALVDSQETQYF